This T cell receptor (beta chain) was identified in a study of blood T cell repertoires in COVID-19. Turning to the study itself: Samples came from the United States, Italy and Spain, spanning acute and convalescent COVID-19. PBMCs, B-cell-depleted T cells, or T cells were the source of the cDNA or gDNA that made up the material.

V dropped 3 bases and J dropped 4; count of bases not matched to a gene: 3. The CDR3 runs to 14 residues. Germline V gives CDR1 SGHDT, CDR2 YYEEEE. Original processing methods: Scientists estimated how many nucleated cells there were by amplifying reference gene primers. Produced via immunoSEQ multiplex PCR; TCRdb's table is partial and in-frame only. V and J calls and clone size are those listed in that table; D and trimming were worked out from the DNA. The table records 310,000 or so clones, roughly 90% of them present only once. The chain employs TRBV5-6 and TRBJ1-2; 10 bases agree with TRBD1. The sequence came from a woman in her forties or fifties with active or convalescent COVID-19. Sequenced material: peripheral blood. The DNA for the CDR3 is TGTGCCAGCAGCTCGGGACAGGGGTTCTATGGCTACACCTTC. Its translation: CASSSGQGFYGYTF.